The clone carrying this T cell receptor beta chain was counted a few times. Amplification of TCR beta CDR3 regions was performed using RNA transcripts as template. HTBI primers drove first-round RT-PCR of the TCR CDR3. TCRdb used MiXCR to reprocess the multiplex PCR reads, holding one entry per CDR3 protein. In the table there are around 360,000 distinct CDR3 sequences, approximately 14% of which are singletons. These data are taken from a study of T cells in Graves' hyperthyroidism and ophthalmopathy. Trimming removed 6 bases from V and 5 bases from J; junction bases left unmatched: 14. The CDR3 sequence is 16 residues long. Clinical Activity Scores of at least 3, NOSPECS grades of at least 4 and durations under 3 months characterized ophthalmopathy patients. Used for diagnoses were clinical symptoms, serum thyroxine and TRAb, thyroid ultrasound and orbital computed tomography.

The rearrangement links TRBV12-3 or TRBV12-4 to TRBJ2-7; 9 bases line up with TRBD2. The specimen was blood. The source of this sequence is a woman between 55 and 75 years old with Graves' ophthalmopathy. The CDR3 sequence: CASSPPFVAGVNEQYF. The CDR3 DNA follows: TGTGCCAGCAGCCCCCCATTCGTAGCGGGAGTTAACGAGCAGTACTTC.